This T cell receptor (beta chain) was sequenced during a study of early T cells in non-severe SARS-CoV-2 infection. About the study: Sequencing was performed on bulk RNA from unsorted whole blood, leaving chains unpaired.

This clonotype was observed many times. The CDR3 runs to 12 residues. V lost 6 bases and J 2 bases, leaving 8 bases between the germline ends. TCRdb reprocessed the 5' RACE reads with MiXCR, giving one entry per CDR3 protein. The table shows about 92,000 distinct CDR3 sequences, with approximately 15% occurring only once. The gene calls are TRBV12-3 or TRBV12-4 and TRBJ2-7, with D maybe TRBD2 (5 bases). The TCR comes from an adult who was a healthcare worker with PCR-confirmed SARS-CoV-2 infection or an uninfected control (not recorded which). The sequenced material came from whole blood. The CDR3 DNA is TGTGCCAGCAGCGGGATTACCTACGAGCAGTACTTC. Protein sequence: CASSGITYEQYF.